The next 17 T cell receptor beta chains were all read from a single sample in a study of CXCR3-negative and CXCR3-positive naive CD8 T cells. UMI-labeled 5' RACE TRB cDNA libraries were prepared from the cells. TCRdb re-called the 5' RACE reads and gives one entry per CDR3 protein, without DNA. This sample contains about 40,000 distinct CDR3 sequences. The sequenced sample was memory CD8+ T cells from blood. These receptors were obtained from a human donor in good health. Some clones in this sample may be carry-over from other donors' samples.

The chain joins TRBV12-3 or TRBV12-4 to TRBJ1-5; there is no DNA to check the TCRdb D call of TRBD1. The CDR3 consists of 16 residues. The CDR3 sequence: CASSSPGTGSTQPQHF.

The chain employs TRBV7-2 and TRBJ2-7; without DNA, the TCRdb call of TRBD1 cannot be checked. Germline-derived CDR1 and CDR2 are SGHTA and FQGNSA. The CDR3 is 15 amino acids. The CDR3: CASSFFGGPTYEQYF.

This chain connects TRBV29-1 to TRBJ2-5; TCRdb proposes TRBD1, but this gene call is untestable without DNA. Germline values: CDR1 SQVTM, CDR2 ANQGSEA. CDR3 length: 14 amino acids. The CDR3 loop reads CSAVDWGDGETQYF.

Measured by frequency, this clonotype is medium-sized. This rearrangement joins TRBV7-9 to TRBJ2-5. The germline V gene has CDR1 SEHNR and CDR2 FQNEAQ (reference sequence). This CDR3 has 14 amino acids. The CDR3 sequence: CASSLSGHQETQYF.

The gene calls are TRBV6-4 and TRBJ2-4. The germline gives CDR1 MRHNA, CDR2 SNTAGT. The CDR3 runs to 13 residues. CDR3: CASSDSGSGIQYF.

CDR3 sequence: CASSHRGTGLYNEQFF. V gene TRBV7-3 combines with J gene TRBJ2-1; the D gene TCRdb calls, TRBD1, cannot be checked with no DNA. The CDR3 totals 16 residues. CDR1 is SGHTA, CDR2 FQGTGA, per germline. The complete variable domain, with remaining parts taken from reference TRBV7-3 and TRBJ2-1, reads GAGVSQTPSNKVTEKGKYVELRCDPISGHTALYWYRQSLGQGPEFLIYFQGTGAADDSGLPNDRFFAVRPEGSVSTLKIQRTERGDSAVYLCASSHRGTGLYNEQFFGPGTRLTVL.

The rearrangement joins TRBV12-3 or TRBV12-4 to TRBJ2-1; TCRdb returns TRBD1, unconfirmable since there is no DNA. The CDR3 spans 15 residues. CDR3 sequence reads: CASSFPGRGNNEQFF.

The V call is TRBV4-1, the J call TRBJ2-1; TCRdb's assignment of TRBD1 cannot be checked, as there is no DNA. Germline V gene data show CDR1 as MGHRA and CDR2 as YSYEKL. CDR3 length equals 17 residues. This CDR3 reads CASSQDYGGGAYNEQFF.

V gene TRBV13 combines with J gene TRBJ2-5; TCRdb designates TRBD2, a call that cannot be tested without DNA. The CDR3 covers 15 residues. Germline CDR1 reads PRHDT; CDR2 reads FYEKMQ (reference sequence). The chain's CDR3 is CASSLGETSLETQYF.

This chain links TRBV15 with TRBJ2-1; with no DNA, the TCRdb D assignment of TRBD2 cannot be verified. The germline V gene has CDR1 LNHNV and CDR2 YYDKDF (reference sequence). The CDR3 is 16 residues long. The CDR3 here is CATSRGFRGGAGEQFF.

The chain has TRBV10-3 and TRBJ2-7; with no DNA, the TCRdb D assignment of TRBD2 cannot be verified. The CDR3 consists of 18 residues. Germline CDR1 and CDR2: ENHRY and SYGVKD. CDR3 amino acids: CAISESMVAGSSDYEQYF.

CDR3 region: CASSPGTGGALLGYTF. The chain couples TRBV7-9 to TRBJ1-2; TCRdb's assignment of TRBD1 cannot be checked, as there is no DNA. The CDR3 has 16 residues. Looked up from germline, CDR1 is SEHNR and CDR2 is FQNEAQ (reference sequence).

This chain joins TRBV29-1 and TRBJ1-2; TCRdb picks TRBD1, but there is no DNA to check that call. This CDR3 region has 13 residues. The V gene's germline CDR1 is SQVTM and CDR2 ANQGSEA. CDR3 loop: CSASGQGALGYTF.

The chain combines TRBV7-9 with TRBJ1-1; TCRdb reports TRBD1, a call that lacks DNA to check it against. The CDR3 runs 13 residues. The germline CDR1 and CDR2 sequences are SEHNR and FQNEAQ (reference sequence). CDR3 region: CASSLEDRPEAFF.

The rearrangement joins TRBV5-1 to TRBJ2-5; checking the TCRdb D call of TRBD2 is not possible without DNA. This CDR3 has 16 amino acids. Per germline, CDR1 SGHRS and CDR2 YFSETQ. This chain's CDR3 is CASSLETSGDAETQYF.

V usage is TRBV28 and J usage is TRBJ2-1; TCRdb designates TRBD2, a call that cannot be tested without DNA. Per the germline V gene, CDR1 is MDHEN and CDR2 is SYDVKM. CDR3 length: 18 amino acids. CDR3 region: CASSSTSGRWVSYNEQFF.

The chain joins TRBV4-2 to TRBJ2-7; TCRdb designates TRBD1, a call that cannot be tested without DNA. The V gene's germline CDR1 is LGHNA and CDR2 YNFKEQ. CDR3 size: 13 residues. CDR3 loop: CASSQELAPEQYF.